The rows below give T cell receptor beta chains drawn from one sample of a study of OX40 agonist ivuxolimab in advanced cancers. The assay was immunoSEQ multiplex PCR, and TCRdb's table has in-frame clones only and misses some. The table records 60,000 to 85,000 clones, 77% of them present only once. This specimen was CD4+ or CD8+ T cells sorted from blood, taken in a trial of the OX40 agonist ivuxolimab. The receptors originated from an adult with an advanced solid tumor such as melanoma, head and neck, liver or kidney cancer. Both conserved end residues are part of each CDR3. A D gene is named only where the DNA matches it firmly. Some rows mark clone size as missing; the rest say once, few, many or name a class of expanded clone.

V gene	CDR3 length	J gene	D gene	clone size	CDR3 protein	CDR3 DNA
TRBV5-1	14	TRBJ1-6	-	few	CASSLNALSSPLHF	TGCGCCAGCAGCTTGAACGCCTTAAGCTCACCCCTCCACTTT
TRBV10-3	15	TRBJ2-7	TRBD1	-	CAISESAGGPYEQYF	TGTGCCATCAGTGAGTCGGCAGGGGGCCCCTACGAGCAGTACTTC
TRBV30	15	TRBJ1-4	TRBD1	-	CAWSLGQSTNEKLFF	TGTGCCTGGAGTCTGGGACAGTCAACTAATGAAAAACTGTTTTTT
TRBV6-6	14	TRBJ1-1	-	-	CASSNLGGDTEAFF	TGTGCCAGCAGCAACCTAGGGGGGGATACTGAAGCTTTCTTT
TRBV6-1	13	TRBJ2-7	-	-	CASSEWATYEQYF	TGTGCCAGCAGTGAATGGGCTACCTACGAGCAGTACTTC
TRBV7-8	21	TRBJ1-6	-	-	CASSLARIAGAASSYNSPLHF	TGTGCCAGCAGCTTAGCGCGAATTGCAGGGGCTGCGAGCTCCTATAATTCACCCCTCCACTTT
TRBV5-4	15	TRBJ1-1	TRBD1	-	CASSLGGQGNTEAFF	TGTGCCAGCAGCTTGGGGGGACAGGGAAACACTGAAGCTTTCTTT
TRBV2	16	TRBJ1-4	-	-	CASSPLMGASREKLFF	TGTGCCAGCAGCCCCCTGATGGGGGCCTCAAGGGAAAAACTGTTTTTT
TRBV15	13	TRBJ2-1	-	-	CATSRTRINEQFF	TGTGCCACCAGCAGGACTAGGATCAATGAGCAGTTCTTC
TRBV7-7	14	TRBJ2-5	-	once	CASSLSPGEETQYF	TGTGCTAGCAGCTTATCCCCAGGGGAAGAGACCCAGTACTTC
TRBV30	13	TRBJ2-2	TRBD1	-	CAWGTGQTGELFF	TGTGCCTGGGGGACAGGGCAAACCGGGGAGCTGTTTTTT
TRBV2	16	TRBJ2-3	-	-	CASTARQALSTDTQYF	TGTGCCAGCACCGCAAGACAGGCCCTCAGCACAGATACGCAGTATTTT
TRBV7-9	16	TRBJ1-1	-	-	CASSLVGGGPNTEAFF	TGTGCCAGCAGCTTAGTAGGAGGCGGACCTAACACTGAAGCTTTCTTT
TRBV4-1	16	TRBJ1-5	-	-	CASSPKGTGSGQPQHF	TGCGCCAGCAGCCCAAAGGGTACAGGGTCGGGACAGCCCCAGCATTTT
TRBV5-1	15	TRBJ1-2	TRBD1	-	CASSSGQGVSHGYTF	TGCGCCAGCAGCTCCGGACAGGGTGTTTCACATGGCTACACCTTC
TRBV2	18	TRBJ2-2	TRBD2	-	CASSETGLAGANTGELFF	TGTGCCAGCAGTGAAACGGGACTAGCGGGAGCGAACACCGGGGAGCTGTTTTTT
TRBV6-1	14	TRBJ1-6	TRBD1	-	CASSPWTGQSPLHF	TGTGCCAGCAGCCCATGGACAGGGCAATCACCCCTCCACTTT
TRBV9	18	TRBJ2-3	-	-	CASSVEASAGAFTDTQYF	TGTGCCAGCAGCGTAGAAGCATCGGCGGGGGCCTTCACAGATACGCAGTATTTT
TRBV5-6	13	TRBJ1-2	-	-	CASSLGLEQVSTF	TGTGCCAGCAGCTTGGGTCTAGAGCAGGTTTCCACCTTC
TRBV6-1	14	TRBJ1-3	-	-	CASIAASSGNTIYF	TGTGCCAGTATAGCGGCGAGCTCTGGAAACACCATATATTTT
TRBV6-5	15	TRBJ2-7	TRBD1	-	CASSYSGQGSYEQYF	TGTGCCAGCAGTTACTCGGGACAGGGGTCCTACGAGCAGTACTTC
TRBV11-2	14	TRBJ2-7	-	-	CASTNRGGTYEQYF	TGTGCCAGCACTAACAGGGGGGGAACTTACGAGCAGTACTTC
TRBV11-3	14	TRBJ2-5	-	-	CASSLGDDLGTQYF	TGTGCCAGCAGCTTAGGTGACGACCTGGGGACCCAGTACTTC
TRBV9	15	TRBJ1-2	-	-	CASSEGSEKPYGYTF	TGTGCCAGCAGCGAGGGGTCGGAGAAACCCTATGGCTACACCTTC
TRBV30	15	TRBJ1-5	TRBD1	-	CAWSVSGQGVQPQHF	TGTGCCTGGAGTGTATCTGGACAGGGGGTTCAGCCCCAGCATTTT
TRBV5-4	14	TRBJ1-2	-	-	CASSLDLETYGYTF	TGTGCCAGCAGCTTGGATCTGGAAACCTATGGCTACACCTTC